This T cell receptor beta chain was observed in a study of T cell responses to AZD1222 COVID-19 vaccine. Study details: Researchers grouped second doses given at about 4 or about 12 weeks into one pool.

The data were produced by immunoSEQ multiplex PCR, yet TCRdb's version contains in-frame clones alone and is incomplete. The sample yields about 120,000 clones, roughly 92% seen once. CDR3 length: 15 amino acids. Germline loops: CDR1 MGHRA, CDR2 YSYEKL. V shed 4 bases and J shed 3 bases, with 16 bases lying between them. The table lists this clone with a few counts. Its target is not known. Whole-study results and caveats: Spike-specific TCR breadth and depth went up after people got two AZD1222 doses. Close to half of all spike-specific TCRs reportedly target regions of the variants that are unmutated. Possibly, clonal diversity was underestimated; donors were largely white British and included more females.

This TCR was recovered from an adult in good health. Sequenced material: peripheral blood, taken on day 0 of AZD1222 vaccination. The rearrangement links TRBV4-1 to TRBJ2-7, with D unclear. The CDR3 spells CASSRGILRYYEQYF. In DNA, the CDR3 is TGCGCCAGCAGCCGAGGTATTTTGAGATACTACGAGCAGTACTTC.